This T cell receptor (beta chain) was observed in a study of tumor-infiltrating lymphocytes in primary liver carcinoma. Study-wide background: Tumors, staged T1-T3 N0M0, spanned 4.2 to 10 cm. Each sample had roughly 3.65 to 8 million productive TCRbeta reads regardless of tissue type.

Germline-derived CDR1 and CDR2 are MGHRA and YSYEKL. This CDR3 has 15 residues. A constant-region primer primed TCR beta cDNA synthesis from about 0.45 ug of total RNA. TCR beta libraries came from three nested multiplex PCR rounds using slightly modified ARM-PCR. Running ten to eleven cycles apiece, the first two PCR rounds relied on TRBV1-TRBV30 forward primers together with a C-beta reverse primer. TCRdb re-derived calls from the multiplex PCR reads in MiXCR, one entry per CDR3 protein. Among 200,000 or so distinct CDR3 sequences listed, around three fifths were seen once. Both blood RNA, taken from unsorted whole blood, and germline DNA were extracted. A remark on this clonotype: Its antigen is not known. The junction and the germline gene differ at one end; a read error may be behind it.

The study, taken as a whole, reports: Tumor region pairs shared more overlap than did tumor-adjacent and tumor-blood pairs. Significantly greater top-250-clone fractions characterized tumors relative to blood (p = 0.039).

This sequence was found in a woman aged 60 to 75 with primary liver carcinoma and hepatitis B virus infection. The V call is TRBV4-1, the J call TRBJ1-2; 9 nucleotides match TRBD1. Input material: peripheral blood. CDR3 loop: CASSQTGGANYGYTF. The CDR3 DNA reads as TGCGCCAGCAGTCAGACAGGGGGAGCTAACTATGGGTACACCTTC.